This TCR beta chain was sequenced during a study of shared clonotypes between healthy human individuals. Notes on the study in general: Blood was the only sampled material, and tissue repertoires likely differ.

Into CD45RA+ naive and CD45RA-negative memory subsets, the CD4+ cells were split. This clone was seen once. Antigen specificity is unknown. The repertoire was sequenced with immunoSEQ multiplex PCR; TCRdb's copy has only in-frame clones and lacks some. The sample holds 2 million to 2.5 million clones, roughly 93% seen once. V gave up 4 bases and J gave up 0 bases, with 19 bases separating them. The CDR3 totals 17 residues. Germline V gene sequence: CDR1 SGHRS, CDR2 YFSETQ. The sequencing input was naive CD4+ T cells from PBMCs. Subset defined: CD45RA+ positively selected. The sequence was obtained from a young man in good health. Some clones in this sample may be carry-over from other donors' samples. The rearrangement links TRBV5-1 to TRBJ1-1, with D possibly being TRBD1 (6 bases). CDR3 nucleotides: TGCGCCAGCAGCCTACCCAGGACAGATCCCATGAACACTGAAGCTTTCTTT. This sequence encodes CASSLPRTDPMNTEAFF.